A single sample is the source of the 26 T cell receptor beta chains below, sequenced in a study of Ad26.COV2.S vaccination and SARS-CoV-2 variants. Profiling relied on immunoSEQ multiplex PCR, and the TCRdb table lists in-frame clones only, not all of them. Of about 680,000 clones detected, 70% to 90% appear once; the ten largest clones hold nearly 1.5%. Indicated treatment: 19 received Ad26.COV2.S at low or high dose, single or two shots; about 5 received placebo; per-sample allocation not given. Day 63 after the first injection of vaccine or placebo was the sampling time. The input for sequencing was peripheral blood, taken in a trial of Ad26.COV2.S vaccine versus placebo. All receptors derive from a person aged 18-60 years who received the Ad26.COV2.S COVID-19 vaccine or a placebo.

CDR3 DNA: TGTGCCAGCAGCACGATTACAGGGGGGATATACGAGCAGTACTTC. It encodes CASSTITGGIYEQYF. The rearrangement links TRBV5-5 to TRBJ2-7; 8 nucleotides match TRBD1. CDR3 length: 15 residues. Trimming cost V 4 bases and J 4 bases; bases outside gene matches: 10. Germline V gene lookup returns CDR1 SGHKS and CDR2 YYEKEE (reference sequence).

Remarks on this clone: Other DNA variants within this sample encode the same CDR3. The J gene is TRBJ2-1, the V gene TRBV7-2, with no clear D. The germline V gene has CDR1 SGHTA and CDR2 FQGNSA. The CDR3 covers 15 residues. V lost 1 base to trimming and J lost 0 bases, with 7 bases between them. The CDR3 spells CASSLDRGSYNEQFF. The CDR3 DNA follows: TGTGCCAGCAGCTTAGATCGAGGCTCCTACAATGAGCAGTTCTTC.

The CDR3 nucleotides are TGTGCCAGCTTGGGGGCTCTCACAGATACGCAGTATTTT. Translation gives CASLGALTDTQYF. The chain joins TRBV18 to TRBJ2-3, with D possibly being TRBD1 (6 bases). Germline V gene lookup returns CDR1 KGHSH and CDR2 LQKENI. The CDR3 contains 13 residues. The V gene lost 7 bases and the J gene lost 2 bases, with 10 bases spanning the gap.

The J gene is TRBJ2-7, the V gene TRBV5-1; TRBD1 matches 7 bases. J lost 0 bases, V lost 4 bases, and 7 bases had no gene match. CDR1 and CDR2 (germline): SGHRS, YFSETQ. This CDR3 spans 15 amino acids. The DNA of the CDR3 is TGCGCCAGCAGCACCGATCCAGGGGGCTCCTACGAGCAGTACTTC. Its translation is CASSTDPGGSYEQYF. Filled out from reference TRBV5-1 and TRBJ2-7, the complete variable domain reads KAGVTQTPRYLIKTRGQQVTLSCSPISGHRSVSWYQQTPGQGLQFLFEYFSETQRNKGNFPGRFSGRQFSNSRSEMNVSTLELGDSALYLCASSTDPGGSYEQYFGPGTRLTVT.

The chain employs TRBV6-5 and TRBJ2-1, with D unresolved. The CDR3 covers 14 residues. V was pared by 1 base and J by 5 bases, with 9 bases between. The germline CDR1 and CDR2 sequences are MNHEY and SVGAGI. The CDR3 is CASSYFSENNEQFF. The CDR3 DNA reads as TGTGCCAGCAGTTACTTCAGCGAAAACAATGAGCAGTTCTTC.

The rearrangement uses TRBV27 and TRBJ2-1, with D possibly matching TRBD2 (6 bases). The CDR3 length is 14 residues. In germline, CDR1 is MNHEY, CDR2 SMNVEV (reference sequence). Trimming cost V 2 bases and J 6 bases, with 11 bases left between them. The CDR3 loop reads CASSLLARGNEQFF. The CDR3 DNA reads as TGTGCCAGCAGTTTACTAGCGCGAGGCAATGAGCAGTTCTTC.

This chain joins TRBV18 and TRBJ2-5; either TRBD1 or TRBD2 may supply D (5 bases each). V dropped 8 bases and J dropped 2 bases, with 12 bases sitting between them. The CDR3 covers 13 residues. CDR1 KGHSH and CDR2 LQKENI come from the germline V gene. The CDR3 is CASARDQQETQYF. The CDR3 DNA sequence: TGTGCCAGCGCCCGGGACCAGCAAGAGACCCAGTACTTC.

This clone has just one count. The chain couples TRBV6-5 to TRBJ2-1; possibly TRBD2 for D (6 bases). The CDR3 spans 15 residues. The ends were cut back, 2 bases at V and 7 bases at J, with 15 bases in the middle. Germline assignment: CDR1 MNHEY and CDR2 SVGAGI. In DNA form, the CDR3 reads TGTGCCAGCAGTTACGACCACTCACGGGAGAATGAGCAGTTCTTC. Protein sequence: CASSYDHSRENEQFF.

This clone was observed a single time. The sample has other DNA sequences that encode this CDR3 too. The CDR3 here is CASRGGTDTQYF. The CDR3 nucleotides are TGTGCCTCCCGGGGGGGGACAGATACGCAGTATTTT. This chain joins TRBV25-1 and TRBJ2-3, with 8 nucleotides matching TRBD2. The CDR3 is made up of 12 amino acids. J lost 3 bases, V lost 11 bases, and 4 bases had no gene match. The V gene's germline CDR1 is MGHDK and CDR2 SYGVNS.

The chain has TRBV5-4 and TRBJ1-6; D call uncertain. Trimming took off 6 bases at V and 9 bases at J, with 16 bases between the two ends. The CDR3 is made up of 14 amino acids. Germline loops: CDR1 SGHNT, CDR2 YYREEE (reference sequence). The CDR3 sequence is CASNPDGRTSPLHF. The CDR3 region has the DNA TGTGCCAGCAACCCCGACGGACGCACTTCACCCCTCCACTTT.

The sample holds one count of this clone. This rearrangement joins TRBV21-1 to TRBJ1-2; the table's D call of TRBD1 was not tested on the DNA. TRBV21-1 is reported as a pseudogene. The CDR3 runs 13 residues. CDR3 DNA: TGTGCCAGCATCGACAGGGCCCCTAGAGGCTACACCTTC. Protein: CASIDRAPRGYTF.

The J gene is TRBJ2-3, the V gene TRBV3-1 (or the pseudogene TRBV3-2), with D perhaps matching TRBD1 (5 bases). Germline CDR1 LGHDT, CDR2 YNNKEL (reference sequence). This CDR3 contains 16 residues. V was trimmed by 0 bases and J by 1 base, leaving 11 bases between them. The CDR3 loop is CASSQEAGYGTDTQYF. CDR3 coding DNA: TGTGCCAGCAGCCAAGAAGCAGGGTACGGCACAGATACGCAGTATTTT.

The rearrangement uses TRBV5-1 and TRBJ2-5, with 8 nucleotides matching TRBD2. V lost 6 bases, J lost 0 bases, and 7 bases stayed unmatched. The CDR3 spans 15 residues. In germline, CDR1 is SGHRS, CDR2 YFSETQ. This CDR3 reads CASNPGTRNQETQYF. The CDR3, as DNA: TGCGCCAGCAACCCGGGGACTAGGAACCAAGAGACCCAGTACTTC.

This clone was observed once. DNA for the CDR3: TGTGCCAGTACCTCAACAGGGGCCGGAAACACCATATATTTT. Protein sequence: CASTSTGAGNTIYF. The V gene is TRBV19, the J gene TRBJ1-3; 7 bases agree with TRBD1. Germline trimming cut 7 bases from V and 4 bases from J; bases unmatched to any gene: 7. The germline gives CDR1 LNHDA, CDR2 SQIVND (reference sequence). The CDR3 runs to 14 residues.

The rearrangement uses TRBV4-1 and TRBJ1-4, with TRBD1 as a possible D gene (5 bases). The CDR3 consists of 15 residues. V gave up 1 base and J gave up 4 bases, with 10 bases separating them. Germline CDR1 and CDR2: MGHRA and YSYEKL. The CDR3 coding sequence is TGCGCCAGCAGCCAAGTTCCAGGGAGTAATGAAAAACTGTTTTTT. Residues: CASSQVPGSNEKLFF.

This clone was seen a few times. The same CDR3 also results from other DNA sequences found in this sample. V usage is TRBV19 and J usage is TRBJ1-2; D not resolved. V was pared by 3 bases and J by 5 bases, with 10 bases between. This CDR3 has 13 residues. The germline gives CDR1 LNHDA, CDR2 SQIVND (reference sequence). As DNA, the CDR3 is TGTGCCAGTAGTATCTTGGCGGGGTATGGCTACACCTTC. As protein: CASSILAGYGYTF.

Here the CDR3 DNA reads TGTGCCAGCAGTTTTAGGGGTTTCGGTCAGCCCCAGCATTTT. The encoded protein is CASSFRGFGQPQHF. The chain joins TRBV27 to TRBJ1-5, with D tentatively TRBD1 (5 bases). The CDR3 runs 14 residues. CDR1 is MNHEY and CDR2 is SMNVEV in the germline V gene (reference sequence). V was trimmed by 3 bases and J by 6 bases, leaving 12 bases between them.

The DNA of the CDR3 is TGTGCCAGCAGCTCCGACACAGGAATCATGAACACTGAAGCTTTCTTT. This gives the protein CASSSDTGIMNTEAFF. The V and J genes are TRBV12-1 and TRBJ1-1; the table's D gene call, TRBD1, was not cross checked with the DNA. TRBV12-1 is an annotated pseudogene. The length of the CDR3 is 16 residues.

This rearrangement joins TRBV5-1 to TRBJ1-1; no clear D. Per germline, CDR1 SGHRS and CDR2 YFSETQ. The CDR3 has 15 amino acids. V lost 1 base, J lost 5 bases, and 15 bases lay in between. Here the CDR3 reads CASSLSQSLGTEAFF. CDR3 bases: TGCGCCAGCAGCTTGAGCCAGTCCTTGGGGACTGAAGCTTTCTTT.

As DNA, the CDR3 is TGCGCCAGCAGCTCGGGTAGCGGGGGGTTTTACAATGAGCAGTTCTTC. Protein: CASSSGSGGFYNEQFF. The chain recombines TRBV5-1 with TRBJ2-1, with 10 bases that match TRBD2. After removal of 3 bases from V and 4 bases from J, the junction contained 7 bases not matched to a gene. Per germline, CDR1 SGHRS and CDR2 YFSETQ. The CDR3 is 16 amino acids.

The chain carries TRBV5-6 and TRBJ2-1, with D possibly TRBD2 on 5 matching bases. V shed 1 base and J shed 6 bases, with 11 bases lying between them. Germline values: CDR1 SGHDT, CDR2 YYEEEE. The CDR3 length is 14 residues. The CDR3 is CASSLFRRGNEQFF. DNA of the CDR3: TGTGCCAGCAGCTTGTTTCGACGGGGCAATGAGCAGTTCTTC.

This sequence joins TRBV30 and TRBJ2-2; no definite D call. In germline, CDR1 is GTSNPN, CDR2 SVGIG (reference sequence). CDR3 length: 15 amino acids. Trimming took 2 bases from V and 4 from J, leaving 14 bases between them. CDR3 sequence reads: CAWSYSRLGTGELFF. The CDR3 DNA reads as TGTGCCTGGAGTTATTCCCGGCTGGGCACCGGGGAGCTGTTTTTT.

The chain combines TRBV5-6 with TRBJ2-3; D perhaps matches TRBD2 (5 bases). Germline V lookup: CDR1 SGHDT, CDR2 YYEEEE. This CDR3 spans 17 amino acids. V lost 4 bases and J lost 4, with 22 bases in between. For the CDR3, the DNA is TGTGCCAGCAGCCATACTCCGGCAGGAGGATGGGCAGATACGCAGTATTTT. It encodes CASSHTPAGGWADTQYF. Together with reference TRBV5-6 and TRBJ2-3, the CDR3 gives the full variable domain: DAGVTQSPTHLIKTRGQQVTLRCSPKSGHDTVSWYQQALGQGPQFIFQYYEEEERQRGNFPDRFSGHQFPNYSSELNVNALLLGDSALYLCASSHTPAGGWADTQYFGPGTRLTVL.

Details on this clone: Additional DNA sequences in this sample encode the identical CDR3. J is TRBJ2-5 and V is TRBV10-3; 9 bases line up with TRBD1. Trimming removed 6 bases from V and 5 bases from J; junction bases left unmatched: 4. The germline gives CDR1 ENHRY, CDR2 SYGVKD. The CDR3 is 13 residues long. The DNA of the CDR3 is TGTGCCATCAGCCGTGACAGGGGGGAGACCCAGTACTTC. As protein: CAISRDRGETQYF.

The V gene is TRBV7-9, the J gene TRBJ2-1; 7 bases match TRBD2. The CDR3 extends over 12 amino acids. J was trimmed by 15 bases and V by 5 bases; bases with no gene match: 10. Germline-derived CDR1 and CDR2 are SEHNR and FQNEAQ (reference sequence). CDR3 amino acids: CASSTIPGGRFF. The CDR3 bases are TGTGCCAGCAGCACCATACCGGGAGGCCGGTTCTTC.

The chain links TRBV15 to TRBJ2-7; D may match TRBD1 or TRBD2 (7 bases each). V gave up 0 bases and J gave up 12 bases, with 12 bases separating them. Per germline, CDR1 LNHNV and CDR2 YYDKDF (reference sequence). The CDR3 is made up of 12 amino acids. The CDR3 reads CATSRDGRGLYF. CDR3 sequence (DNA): TGTGCCACCAGCAGAGATGGGAGGGGGCTGTACTTC.